This is a list of T cell receptor beta chains from one sample in a study of PD-L1 blockade in urothelial cancer. The repertoire was sequenced with immunoSEQ multiplex PCR; TCRdb's copy has only in-frame clones and lacks some. The sample consists of more than 75,000 clones, over 80% of them appearing once. The sequenced sample was PBMCs, obtained around atezolizumab (anti-PD-L1) treatment. All receptors derive from a man in his sixties with urothelial cancer. Each CDR3 is given with its conserved first and last residue. D genes are given only for firm matches. The listing skips clone size in some rows; elsewhere it reads once, few, many or a size class.

v_call: TRBV7-9
d_call: NA
clone_size: few
j_call: TRBJ1-1
cdr3_aa: CASSPSGNTEAFF
cdr3_nt: TGTGCCAGCAGCCCTTCCGGGAACACTGAAGCTTTCTTT

v_call: TRBV6-5
d_call: TRBD1
clone_size: NA
j_call: TRBJ1-2
cdr3_aa: CASRKPGQGILVETF
cdr3_nt: TGTGCCAGCAGGAAACCGGGACAGGGTATATTGGTGGAAACCTTC

v_call: TRBV14
d_call: NA
clone_size: NA
j_call: TRBJ2-3
cdr3_aa: CASSQEGLRDTQYF
cdr3_nt: TGTGCCAGCAGCCAAGAGGGTCTGCGGGATACGCAGTATTTT

v_call: TRBV7-8
d_call: TRBD1
clone_size: once
j_call: TRBJ2-7
cdr3_aa: CASSYRGQGEQYF
cdr3_nt: TGTGCCAGCAGCTACAGGGGGCAGGGCGAGCAGTACTTC

v_call: TRBV19
d_call: TRBD1
clone_size: NA
j_call: TRBJ1-1
cdr3_aa: CASSEQGSLNTEAFF
cdr3_nt: TGTGCCAGTAGCGAACAGGGGTCCTTGAACACTGAAGCTTTCTTT

v_call: TRBV5-1
d_call: NA
clone_size: once
j_call: TRBJ2-5
cdr3_aa: CASSLDGGPLQETQYF
cdr3_nt: TGCGCCAGCAGCTTGGATGGGGGCCCTCTCCAAGAGACCCAGTACTTC

v_call: TRBV29-1
d_call: NA
clone_size: NA
j_call: TRBJ2-7
cdr3_aa: CSVGDEVNYEQYF
cdr3_nt: TGCAGCGTGGGAGATGAGGTTAACTACGAGCAGTACTTC

v_call: TRBV6-5
d_call: NA
clone_size: once
j_call: TRBJ1-3
cdr3_aa: CASSYSAAGNTIYF
cdr3_nt: TGTGCCAGCAGTTACTCGGCAGCTGGAAACACCATATATTTT

v_call: TRBV2
d_call: TRBD2
clone_size: once
j_call: TRBJ2-3
cdr3_aa: CASTHPGGSTDTQYF
cdr3_nt: TGTGCCAGCACCCATCCGGGGGGGAGCACAGATACGCAGTATTTT

v_call: TRBV28
d_call: NA
clone_size: NA
j_call: TRBJ1-2
cdr3_aa: CASSLFGSYGYTF
cdr3_nt: TGTGCCAGCAGTTTATTTGGCAGCTATGGCTACACCTTC

v_call: TRBV11-2
d_call: TRBD2
clone_size: once
j_call: TRBJ2-3
cdr3_aa: CASSLFLAGATDTQYF
cdr3_nt: TGTGCCAGCAGCCTCTTCTTAGCGGGAGCAACAGATACGCAGTATTTT

v_call: TRBV6-1
d_call: NA
clone_size: NA
j_call: TRBJ2-7
cdr3_aa: CASSELRVGSYEQYF
cdr3_nt: TGTGCCAGCAGTGAACTACGGGTAGGCTCCTACGAGCAGTACTTC